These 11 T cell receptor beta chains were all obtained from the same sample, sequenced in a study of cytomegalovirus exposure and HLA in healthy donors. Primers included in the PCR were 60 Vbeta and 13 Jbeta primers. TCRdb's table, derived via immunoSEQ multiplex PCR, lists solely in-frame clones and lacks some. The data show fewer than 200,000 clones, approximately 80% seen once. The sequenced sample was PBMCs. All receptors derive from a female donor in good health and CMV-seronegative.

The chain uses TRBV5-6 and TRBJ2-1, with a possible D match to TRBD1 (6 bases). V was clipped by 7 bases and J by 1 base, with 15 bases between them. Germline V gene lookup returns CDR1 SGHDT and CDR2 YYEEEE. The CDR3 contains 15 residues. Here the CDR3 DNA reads TGTGCCAGCGCACAGGGTGTGAGATCCTACAATGAGCAGTTCTTC. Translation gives CASAQGVRSYNEQFF. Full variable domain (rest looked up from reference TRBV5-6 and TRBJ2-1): DAGVTQSPTHLIKTRGQQVTLRCSPKSGHDTVSWYQQALGQGPQFIFQYYEEEERQRGNFPDRFSGHQFPNYSSELNVNALLLGDSALYLCASAQGVRSYNEQFFGPGTRLTVL.

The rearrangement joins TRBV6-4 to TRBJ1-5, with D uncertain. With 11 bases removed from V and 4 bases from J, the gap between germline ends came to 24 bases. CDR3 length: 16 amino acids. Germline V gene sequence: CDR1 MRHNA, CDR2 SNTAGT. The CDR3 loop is CAHPIRSVPYNQPQHF. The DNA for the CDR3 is TGTGCCCACCCCATTCGGTCCGTCCCGTATAATCAGCCCCAGCATTTT.

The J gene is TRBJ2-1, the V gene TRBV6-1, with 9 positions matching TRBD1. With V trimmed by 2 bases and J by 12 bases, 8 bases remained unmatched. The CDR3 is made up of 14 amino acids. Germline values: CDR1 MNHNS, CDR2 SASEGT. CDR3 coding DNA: TGTGCCAGCAGTGAACGGGGGCTGGACAGGGGGCAGTTCTTC. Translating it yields CASSERGLDRGQFF.

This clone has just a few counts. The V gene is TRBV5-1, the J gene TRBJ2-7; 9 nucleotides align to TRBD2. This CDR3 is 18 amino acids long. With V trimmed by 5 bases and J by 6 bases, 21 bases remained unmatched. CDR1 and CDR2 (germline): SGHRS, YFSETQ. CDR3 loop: CASRPSTGQLAGSSEQYF. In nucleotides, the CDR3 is TGCGCCAGCAGACCCTCTACGGGGCAGCTAGCGGGATCAAGCGAGCAGTACTTC.

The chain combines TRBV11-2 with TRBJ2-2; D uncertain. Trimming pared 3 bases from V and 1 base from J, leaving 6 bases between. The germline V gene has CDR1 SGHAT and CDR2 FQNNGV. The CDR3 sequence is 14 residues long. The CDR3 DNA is TGTGCCAGCAGCTTTGCGGTGAACACCGGGGAGCTGTTTTTT. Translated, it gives CASSFAVNTGELFF. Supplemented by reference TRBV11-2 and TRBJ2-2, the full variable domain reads EAGVAQSPRYKIIEKRQSVAFWCNPISGHATLYWYQQILGQGPKLLIQFQNNGVVDDSQLPKDRFSAERLKGVDSTLKIQPAKLEDSAVYLCASSFAVNTGELFFGEGSRLTVL.

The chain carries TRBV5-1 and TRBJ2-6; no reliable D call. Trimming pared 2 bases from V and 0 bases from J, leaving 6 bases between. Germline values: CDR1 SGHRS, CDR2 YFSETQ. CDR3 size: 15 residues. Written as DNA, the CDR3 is TGCGCCAGCAGCTTCCTGGCCTCTGGGGCCAACGTCCTGACTTTC. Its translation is CASSFLASGANVLTF.

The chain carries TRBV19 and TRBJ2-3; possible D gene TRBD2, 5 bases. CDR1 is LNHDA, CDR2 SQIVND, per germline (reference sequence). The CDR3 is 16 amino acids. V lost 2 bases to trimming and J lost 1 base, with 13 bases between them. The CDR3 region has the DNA TGTGCCAGTAGTATACAGCGCGGGCCTCGCACAGATACGCAGTATTTT. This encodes CASSIQRGPRTDTQYF.

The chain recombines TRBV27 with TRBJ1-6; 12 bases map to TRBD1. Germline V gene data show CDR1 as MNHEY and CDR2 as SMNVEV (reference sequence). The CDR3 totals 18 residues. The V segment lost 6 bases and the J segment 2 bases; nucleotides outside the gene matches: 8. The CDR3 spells CASSAGTGGRTYNSPLHF. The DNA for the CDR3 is TGTGCCAGCAGCGCCGGGACAGGGGGCCGGACCTATAATTCACCCCTCCACTTT.

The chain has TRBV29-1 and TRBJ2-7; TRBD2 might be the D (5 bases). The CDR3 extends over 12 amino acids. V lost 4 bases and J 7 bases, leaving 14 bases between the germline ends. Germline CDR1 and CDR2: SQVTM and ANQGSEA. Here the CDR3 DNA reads TGCAGCGTTGCTGCGGGCTTAAGAGAGCAGTACTTC. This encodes CSVAAGLREQYF.

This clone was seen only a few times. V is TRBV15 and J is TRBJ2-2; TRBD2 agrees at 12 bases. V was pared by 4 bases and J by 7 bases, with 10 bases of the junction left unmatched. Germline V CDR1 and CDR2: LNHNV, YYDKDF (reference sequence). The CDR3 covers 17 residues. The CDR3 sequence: CATSILAGGEEVGELFF. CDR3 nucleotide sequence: TGTGCCACCAGCATACTAGCGGGGGGCGAGGAGGTCGGGGAGCTGTTTTTT.

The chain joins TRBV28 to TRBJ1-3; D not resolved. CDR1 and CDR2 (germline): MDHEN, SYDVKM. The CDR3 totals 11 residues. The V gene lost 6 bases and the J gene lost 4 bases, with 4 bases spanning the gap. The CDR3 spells CASRQGNTIYF. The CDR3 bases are TGTGCCAGCAGACAGGGAAACACCATATATTTT. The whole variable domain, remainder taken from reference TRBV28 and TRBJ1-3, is DVKVTQSSRYLVKRTGEKVFLECVQDMDHENMFWYRQDPGLGLRLIYFSYDVKMKEKGDIPEGYSVSREKKERFSLILESASTNQTSMYLCASRQGNTIYFGEGSWLTVV.